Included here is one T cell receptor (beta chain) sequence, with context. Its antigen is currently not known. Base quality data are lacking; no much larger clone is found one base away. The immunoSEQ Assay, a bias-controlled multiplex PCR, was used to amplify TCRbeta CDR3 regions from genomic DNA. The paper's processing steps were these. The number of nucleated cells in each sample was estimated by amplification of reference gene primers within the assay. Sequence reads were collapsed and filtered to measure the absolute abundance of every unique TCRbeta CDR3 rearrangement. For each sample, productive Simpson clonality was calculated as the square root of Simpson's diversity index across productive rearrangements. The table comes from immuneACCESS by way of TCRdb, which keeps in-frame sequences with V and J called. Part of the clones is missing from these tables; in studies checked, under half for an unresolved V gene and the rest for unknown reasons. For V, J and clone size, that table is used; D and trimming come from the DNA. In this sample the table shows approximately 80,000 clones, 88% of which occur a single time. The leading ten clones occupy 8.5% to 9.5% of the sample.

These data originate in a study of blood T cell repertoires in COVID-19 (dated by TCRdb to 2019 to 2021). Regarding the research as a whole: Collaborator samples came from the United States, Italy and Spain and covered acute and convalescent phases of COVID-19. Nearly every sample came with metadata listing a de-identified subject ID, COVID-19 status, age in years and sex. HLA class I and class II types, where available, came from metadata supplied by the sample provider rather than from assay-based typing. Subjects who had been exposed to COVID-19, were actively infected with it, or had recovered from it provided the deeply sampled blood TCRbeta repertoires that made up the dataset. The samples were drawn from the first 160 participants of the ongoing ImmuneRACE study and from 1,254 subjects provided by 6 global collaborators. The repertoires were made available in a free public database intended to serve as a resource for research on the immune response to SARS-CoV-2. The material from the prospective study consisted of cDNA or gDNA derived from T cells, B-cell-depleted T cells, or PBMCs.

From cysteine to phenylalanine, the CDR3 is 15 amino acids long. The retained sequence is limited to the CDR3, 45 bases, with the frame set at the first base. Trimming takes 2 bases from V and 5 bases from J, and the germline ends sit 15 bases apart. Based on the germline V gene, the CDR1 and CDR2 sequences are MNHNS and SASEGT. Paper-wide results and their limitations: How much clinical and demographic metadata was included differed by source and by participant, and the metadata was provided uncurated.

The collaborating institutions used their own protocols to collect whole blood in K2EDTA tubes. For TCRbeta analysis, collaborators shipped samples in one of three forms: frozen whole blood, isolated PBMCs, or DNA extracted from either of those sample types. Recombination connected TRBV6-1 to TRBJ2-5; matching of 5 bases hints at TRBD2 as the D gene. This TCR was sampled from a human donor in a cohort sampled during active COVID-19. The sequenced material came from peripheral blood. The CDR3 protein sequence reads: CASSEMSRRTETQYF. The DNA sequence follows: TGTGCCAGCAGTGAAATGTCTAGGAGGACTGAGACCCAGTACTTC.